This record concerns one T cell receptor (beta chain) sequence. Only in-frame clones appear in the TCRdb table, and some are missing; sequencing was by immunoSEQ multiplex PCR. This table holds approximately 400,000 clones, approximately 90% found once. This sample is drawn from a study of blood T cell repertoires in COVID-19. Study at large: The cDNA or gDNA used as material had been derived from T cells, B-cell-depleted T cells, or PBMCs.

This CDR3 spans 15 amino acids. The genes are TRBV12-1 and TRBJ2-7; the D call TRBD1 from the table was never checked on the DNA. TRBV12-1 is tagged as a pseudogene. The TCR sequence derives from a woman aged 40 to 50 who had been exposed to COVID-19. Sequenced: PBMCs or T cells enriched from blood (not recorded which). The CDR3 spells CASSFPQGTGGEQYF. Written as DNA, the CDR3 is TGTGCCAGCAGCTTTCCACAGGGGACAGGGGGGGAGCAGTACTTC.